These T cell receptor beta chains were read from a single sample in a study of T cells after yellow fever vaccination. TCRdb itself ran the 5' RACE reads through MiXCR, one entry per CDR3 protein. The sample has about 230,000 distinct CDR3 sequences, around 6.7% seen once. The sequenced sample was CD4+ T cells sorted from PBMCs, obtained on the day of the yellow fever booster vaccination. The receptors were gathered from a man aged 25-40 years who received the YFV17D yellow fever vaccine. Both conserved end residues are part of each CDR3. D genes are given only for firm matches. Size tells how often a clone was seen (once, few, many) or the class of an expanded clone, and some rows leave it out.

DNA: TGTGCCATCAGAGTAGCGGGCTCCTCCTACAATGAGCAGTTCTTC; CDR3: CAIRVAGSSYNEQFF; V: TRBV10-3; size: few; J: TRBJ2-1; D: TRBD2
DNA: TGTGCCAGCAGCTTGCGACCCATTAATTCACCCCTCCACTTT; CDR3: CASSLRPINSPLHF; V: TRBV5-6; size: many; J: TRBJ1-6; D: .
DNA: TGTGCCAGCAGCTTAGCGGGACAGGGTCACGAGCAGTACTTC; CDR3: CASSLAGQGHEQYF; V: TRBV7-2; size: .; J: TRBJ2-7; D: TRBD1
DNA: TGTGCCAGTAGTGTCCCGGGACAGGGGGATCACGAGCAGTACTTC; CDR3: CASSVPGQGDHEQYF; V: TRBV19; size: .; J: TRBJ2-7; D: TRBD1
DNA: TGCAGCGGGAGAGTTTTCGATGAGCAGTTCTTC; CDR3: CSGRVFDEQFF; V: TRBV29-1; size: many; J: TRBJ2-1; D: .
DNA: TGCCCCAGCAGCCCTGGGTTGGCTGGCATTTCTGGGGCCAACGTCCTGACTTTC; CDR3: CPSSPGLAGISGANVLTF; V: TRBV4-3; size: .; J: TRBJ2-6; D: .
DNA: TGTGCCAGCAGCCAATCAATAGCGGGGGACTCCTACGAGCAGTACTTC; CDR3: CASSQSIAGDSYEQYF; V: TRBV4-2; size: .; J: TRBJ2-7; D: TRBD2
DNA: TGCGCCAGCAGCCAAGATTCGGGGTTGCATCAGCCCCAGCATTTT; CDR3: CASSQDSGLHQPQHF; V: TRBV4-1; size: .; J: TRBJ1-5; D: .
DNA: TGCTGTGCTAGGAGTCCGGGGGCGCCCAATCAGCCCCAGCATTTT; CDR3: CCARSPGAPNQPQHF; V: TRBV20-1; size: once; J: TRBJ1-5; D: .
DNA: TGCAGTGCTCCGCGGAAGCGGGACTCCTACGAGCAGTACTTC; CDR3: CSAPRKRDSYEQYF; V: TRBV20-1; size: few; J: TRBJ2-7; D: TRBD2
DNA: TGTGCCAGCAGCCGGATGGGGAGCTCTTACAATGAGCAGTTCTTC; CDR3: CASSRMGSSYNEQFF; V: TRBV3-1; size: many; J: TRBJ2-1; D: .
DNA: TGTGCCAGCAGCTTAGCCCCGACCTACAATGAGCAGTTCTTC; CDR3: CASSLAPTYNEQFF; V: TRBV7-2; size: many; J: TRBJ2-1; D: .
DNA: TGCAGCGTCAAAAGTTGGGCGGGAGGCCCCCAAGAGACCCAGTACTTC; CDR3: CSVKSWAGGPQETQYF; V: TRBV29-1; size: many; J: TRBJ2-5; D: TRBD2
DNA: TGTGCCAGCAGCTTGAGCCAGGGGAACTCACCCCTCCACTTT; CDR3: CASSLSQGNSPLHF; V: TRBV5-5; size: .; J: TRBJ1-6; D: .
DNA: TGTGCCAGCAGCCAAGGGTTCGGAGATACGCAGTATTTT; CDR3: CASSQGFGDTQYF; V: TRBV14; size: .; J: TRBJ2-3; D: .
DNA: TGTGCCAGCAGCCCGCCGGGCAGGGGAGGACAGTACTTC; CDR3: CASSPPGRGGQYF; V: TRBV7-2; size: .; J: TRBJ2-7; D: .
DNA: TGTGCCAGCGGATCCGGGACTAGCGGGACAGATACGCAGTATTTT; CDR3: CASGSGTSGTDTQYF; V: TRBV7-9; size: many; J: TRBJ2-3; D: TRBD2
DNA: TGTGCCATCAGTGACGGGGCCGGCCGCCGGCAGTACTTC; CDR3: CAISDGAGRRQYF; V: TRBV10-3; size: .; J: TRBJ2-7; D: .
DNA: TGTGCCAGCAGTTTACGGGGATTAAGGCACGAGCAGTACTTC; CDR3: CASSLRGLRHEQYF; V: TRBV12-3/TRBV12-4; size: few; J: TRBJ2-7; D: .
DNA: TGTGCCACCAGCACTGCGGGGCGCCCAGAGACCCAGTACTTC; CDR3: CATSTAGRPETQYF; V: TRBV15; size: .; J: TRBJ2-5; D: .
DNA: TGCGCCAGCAGCCTCCAGACTGCACTCCCAGAGCAGTTCTTC; CDR3: CASSLQTALPEQFF; V: TRBV5-1; size: .; J: TRBJ2-1; D: .
DNA: TGTGCCACCAGCGGGGGGATAGCGGCCAAAAGGAAGACCTACGAGCAGTACTTC; CDR3: CATSGGIAAKRKTYEQYF; V: TRBV15; size: many; J: TRBJ2-7; D: .
DNA: TGCGCCAGCAGCTTGTGGGGGGACAGGCAGCAGTTCTTC; CDR3: CASSLWGDRQQFF; V: TRBV5-1; size: few; J: TRBJ2-1; D: TRBD1
DNA: TGTGCCAGCAGTTTAGTCGGAGGGGGCGCAGGCTACGAGCAGTACTTC; CDR3: CASSLVGGGAGYEQYF; V: TRBV27; size: .; J: TRBJ2-7; D: .
DNA: TGCGCCAGCAGCCAGACAGGGACACCTTCCTACGAGCAGTACTTC; CDR3: CASSQTGTPSYEQYF; V: TRBV5-1; size: many; J: TRBJ2-7; D: TRBD1
DNA: TGCGCCAGCAGCTTGGGATTCCTAGCGGGAGAGGAGACCCAGTACTTC; CDR3: CASSLGFLAGEETQYF; V: TRBV5-1; size: few; J: TRBJ2-5; D: TRBD2
DNA: TGTGCCAGTAGTATGTATGGACAGAACAATGAGCAGTTCTTC; CDR3: CASSMYGQNNEQFF; V: TRBV19; size: many; J: TRBJ2-1; D: .